This T cell receptor beta chain was obtained from a study of cytomegalovirus exposure and HLA in healthy donors. PCR used 60 Vbeta primers and 13 Jbeta primers. The method was immunoSEQ multiplex PCR; TCRdb's version includes in-frame clones alone and lacks a portion of them. The top ten clones hold roughly 1.5% of a sample with some 180,000 clones, over 65% of them seen once. The germline gives CDR1 PRHDT, CDR2 FYEKMQ (reference sequence). This CDR3 comprises 15 residues. V gave up 1 base and J gave up 6 bases; unmatched junction bases: 5. Findings of the study overall: In vitro assays verified that a few CMV-associated chains recognized CMV antigens specifically. The study found most TCR sequences rare, yet found some public TCRs in many donors. Some V segments (TRBV6-2 and TRBV6-3 among them) were excluded as indistinguishable. An analysis that came later showed most CMV-associated TCR beta chains appearing HLA-restricted.

This clone was picked up a small number of times. The antigen is unknown. The rearrangement links TRBV13 to TRBJ2-1; TRBD2 matches 8 bases. The sequence derives from a young man in good health and CMV-seronegative. Sequencing was done on a sample of PBMCs. CDR3 residues: CASSLAAGESNEQFF. As DNA, the CDR3 is TGTGCCAGCAGCTTAGCAGCGGGAGAATCCAATGAGCAGTTCTTC.